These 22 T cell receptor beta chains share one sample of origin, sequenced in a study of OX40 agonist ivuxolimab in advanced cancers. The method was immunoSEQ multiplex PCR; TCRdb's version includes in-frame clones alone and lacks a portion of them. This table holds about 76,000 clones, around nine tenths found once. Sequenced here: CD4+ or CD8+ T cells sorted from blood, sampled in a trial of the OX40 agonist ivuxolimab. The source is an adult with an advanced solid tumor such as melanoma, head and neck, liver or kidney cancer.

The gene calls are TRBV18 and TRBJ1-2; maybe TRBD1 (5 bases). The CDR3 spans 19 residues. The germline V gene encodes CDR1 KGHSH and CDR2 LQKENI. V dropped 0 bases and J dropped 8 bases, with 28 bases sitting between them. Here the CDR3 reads CASSPPGARIPGQGGGYTF. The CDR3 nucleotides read TGTGCCAGCTCACCACCTGGGGCCAGGATCCCCGGGCAGGGAGGAGGCTACACCTTC.

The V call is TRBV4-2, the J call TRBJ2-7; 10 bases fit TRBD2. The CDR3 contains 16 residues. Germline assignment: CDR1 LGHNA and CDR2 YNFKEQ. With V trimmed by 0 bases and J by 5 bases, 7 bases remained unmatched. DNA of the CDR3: TGTGCCAGCAGCCAAGATGGTCTAGCGGGAGCTAACGAGCAGTACTTC. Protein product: CASSQDGLAGANEQYF.

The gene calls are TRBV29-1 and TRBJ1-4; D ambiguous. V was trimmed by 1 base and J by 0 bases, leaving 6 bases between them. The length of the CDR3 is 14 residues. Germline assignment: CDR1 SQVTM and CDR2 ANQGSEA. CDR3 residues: CSVEVAATNEKLFF. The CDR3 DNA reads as TGCAGCGTTGAAGTGGCAGCAACTAATGAAAAACTGTTTTTT.

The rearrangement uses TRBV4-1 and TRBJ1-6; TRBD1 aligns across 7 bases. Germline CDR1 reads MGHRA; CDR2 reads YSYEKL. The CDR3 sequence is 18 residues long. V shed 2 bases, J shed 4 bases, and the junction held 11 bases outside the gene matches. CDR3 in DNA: TGCGCCAGCAGCCAAAACCGGGGGACAGTCCTATATAATTCACCCCTCCACTTT. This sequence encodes CASSQNRGTVLYNSPLHF.

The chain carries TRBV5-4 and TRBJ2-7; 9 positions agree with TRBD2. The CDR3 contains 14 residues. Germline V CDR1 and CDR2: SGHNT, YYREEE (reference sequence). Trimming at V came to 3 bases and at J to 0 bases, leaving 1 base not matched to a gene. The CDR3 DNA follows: TGTGCCAGCAGCTCGGGACTAGCCTCCTACGAGCAGTACTTC. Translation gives CASSSGLASYEQYF.

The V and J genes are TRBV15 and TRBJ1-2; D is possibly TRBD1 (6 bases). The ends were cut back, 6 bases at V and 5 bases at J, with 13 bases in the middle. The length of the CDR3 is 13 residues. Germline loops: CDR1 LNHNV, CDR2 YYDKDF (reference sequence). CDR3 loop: CATRHGTLYGYTF. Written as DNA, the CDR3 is TGTGCCACCAGACACGGGACACTTTATGGCTACACCTTC.

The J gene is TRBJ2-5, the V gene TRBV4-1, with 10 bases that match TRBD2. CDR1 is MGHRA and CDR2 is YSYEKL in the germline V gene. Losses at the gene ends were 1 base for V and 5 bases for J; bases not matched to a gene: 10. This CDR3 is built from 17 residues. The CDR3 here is CASSQVSSGSGYETQYF. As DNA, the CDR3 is TGCGCCAGCAGCCAAGTTTCTAGCGGGAGTGGATATGAGACCCAGTACTTC.

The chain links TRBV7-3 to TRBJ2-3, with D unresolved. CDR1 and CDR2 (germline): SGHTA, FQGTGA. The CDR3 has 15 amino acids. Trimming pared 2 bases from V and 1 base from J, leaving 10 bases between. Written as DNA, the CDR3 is TGTGCCAGCAGCTTAGGGATCCTTGGCACAGATACGCAGTATTTT. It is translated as CASSLGILGTDTQYF.

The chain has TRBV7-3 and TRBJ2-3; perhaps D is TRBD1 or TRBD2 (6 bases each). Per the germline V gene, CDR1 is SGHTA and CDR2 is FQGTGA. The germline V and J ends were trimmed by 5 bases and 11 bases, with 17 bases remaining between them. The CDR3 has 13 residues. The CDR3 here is CASSPRPGEVQYF. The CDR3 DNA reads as TGTGCCAGCAGCCCAAGACCAGGGGAGGTGCAGTATTTT.

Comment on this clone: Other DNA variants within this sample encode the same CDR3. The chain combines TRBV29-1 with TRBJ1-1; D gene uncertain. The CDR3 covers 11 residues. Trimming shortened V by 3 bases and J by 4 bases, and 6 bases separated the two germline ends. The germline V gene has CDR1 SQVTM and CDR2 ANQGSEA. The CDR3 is CSVDRGTEAFF. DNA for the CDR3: TGCAGCGTTGACCGGGGCACTGAAGCTTTCTTT.

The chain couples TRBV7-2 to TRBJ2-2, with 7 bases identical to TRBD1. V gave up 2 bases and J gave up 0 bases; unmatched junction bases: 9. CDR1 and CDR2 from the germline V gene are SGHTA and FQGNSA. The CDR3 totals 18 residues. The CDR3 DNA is TGTGCCAGCAGCTTACTTACCGGGACAGCCGCGAACACCGGGGAGCTGTTTTTT. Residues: CASSLLTGTAANTGELFF.

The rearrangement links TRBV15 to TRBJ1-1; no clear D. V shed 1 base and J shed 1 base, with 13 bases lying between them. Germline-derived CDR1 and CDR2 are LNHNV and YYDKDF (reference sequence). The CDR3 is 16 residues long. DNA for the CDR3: TGTGCCACCAGCAGAGGTTTGGGGTCGGCGAACACTGAAGCTTTCTTT. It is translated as CATSRGLGSANTEAFF.

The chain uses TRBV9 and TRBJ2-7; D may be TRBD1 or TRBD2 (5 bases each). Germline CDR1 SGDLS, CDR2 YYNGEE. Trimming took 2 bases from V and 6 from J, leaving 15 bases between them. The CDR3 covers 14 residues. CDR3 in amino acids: CASSVPEGRVEQYF. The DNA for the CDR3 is TGTGCCAGCAGCGTCCCCGAGGGGCGGGTCGAGCAGTACTTC.

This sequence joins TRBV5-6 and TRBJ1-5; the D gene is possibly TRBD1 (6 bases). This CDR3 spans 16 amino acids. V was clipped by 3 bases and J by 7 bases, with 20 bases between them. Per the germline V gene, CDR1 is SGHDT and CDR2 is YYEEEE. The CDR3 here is CASSSRHRVKKQPQHF. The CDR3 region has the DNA TGTGCCAGCAGCTCTCGGCACAGGGTAAAGAAACAGCCCCAGCATTTT.

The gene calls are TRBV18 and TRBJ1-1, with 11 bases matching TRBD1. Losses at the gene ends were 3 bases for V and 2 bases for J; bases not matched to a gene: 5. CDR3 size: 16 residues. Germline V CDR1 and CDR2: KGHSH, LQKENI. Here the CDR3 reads CASSPQDRGLNTEAFF. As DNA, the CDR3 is TGTGCCAGCTCACCCCAGGACAGGGGGCTTAACACTGAAGCTTTCTTT. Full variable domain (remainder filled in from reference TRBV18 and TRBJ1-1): NAGVMQNPRHLVRRRGQEARLRCSPMKGHSHVYWYRQLPEEGLKFMVYLQKENIIDESGMPKERFSAEFPKEGPSILRIQQVVRGDSAAYFCASSPQDRGLNTEAFFGQGTRLTVV.

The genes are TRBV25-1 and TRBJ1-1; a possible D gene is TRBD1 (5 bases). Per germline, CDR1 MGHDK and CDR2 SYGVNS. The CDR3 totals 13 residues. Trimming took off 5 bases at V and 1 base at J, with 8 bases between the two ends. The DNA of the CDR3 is TGTGCCAGCAGTTGGGGGACGAACACTGAAGCTTTCTTT. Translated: CASSWGTNTEAFF. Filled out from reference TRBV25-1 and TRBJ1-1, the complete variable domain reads EADIYQTPRYLVIGTGKKITLECSQTMGHDKMYWYQQDPGMELHLIHYSYGVNSTEKGDLSSESTVSRIRTEHFPLTLESARPSHTSQYLCASSWGTNTEAFFGQGTRLTVV.

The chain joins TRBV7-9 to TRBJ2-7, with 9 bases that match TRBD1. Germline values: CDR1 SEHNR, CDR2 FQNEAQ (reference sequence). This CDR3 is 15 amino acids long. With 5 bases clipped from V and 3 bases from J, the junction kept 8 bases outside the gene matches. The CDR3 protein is CASSGTGRTFYEQYF. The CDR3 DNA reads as TGTGCCAGCAGCGGGACAGGGCGGACCTTCTACGAGCAGTACTTC.

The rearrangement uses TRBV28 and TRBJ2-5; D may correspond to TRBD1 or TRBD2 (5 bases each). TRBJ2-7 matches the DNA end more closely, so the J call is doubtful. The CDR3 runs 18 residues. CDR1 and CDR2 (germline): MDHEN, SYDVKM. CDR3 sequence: CASSPDGWTRGRAYEQYF. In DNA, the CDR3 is TGTGCCAGCAGTCCCGACGGGTGGACGAGGGGAAGGGCCTACGAGCAGTACTTC.

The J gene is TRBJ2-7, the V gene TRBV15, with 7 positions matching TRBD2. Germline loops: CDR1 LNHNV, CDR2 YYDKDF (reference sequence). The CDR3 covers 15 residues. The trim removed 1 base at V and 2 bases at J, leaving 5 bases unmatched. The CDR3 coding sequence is TGTGCCACCAGCAGAGTTGCTAGCGGAACCTACGAGCAGTACTTC. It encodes CATSRVASGTYEQYF.

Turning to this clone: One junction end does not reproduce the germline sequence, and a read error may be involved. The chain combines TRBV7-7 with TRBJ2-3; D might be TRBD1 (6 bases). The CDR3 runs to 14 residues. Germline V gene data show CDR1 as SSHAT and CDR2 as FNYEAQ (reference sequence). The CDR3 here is CASSLGGPADTQYF. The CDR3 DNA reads TGTGCTAGCAGCTTAGGGGGTCCCGCAGATACGCAGTATTTT.

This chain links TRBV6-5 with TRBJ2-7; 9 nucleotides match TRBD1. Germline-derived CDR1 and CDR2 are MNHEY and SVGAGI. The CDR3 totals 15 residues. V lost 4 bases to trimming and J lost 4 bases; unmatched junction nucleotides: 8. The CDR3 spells CASSSLGQGLYEQYF. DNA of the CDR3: TGTGCCAGCAGTTCGTTGGGACAGGGATTATACGAGCAGTACTTC.

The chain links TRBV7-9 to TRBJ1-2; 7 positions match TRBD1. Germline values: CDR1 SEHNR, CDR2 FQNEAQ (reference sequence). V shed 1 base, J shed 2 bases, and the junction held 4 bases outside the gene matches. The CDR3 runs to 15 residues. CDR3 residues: CASSLVAGQNYGYTF. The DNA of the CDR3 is TGTGCCAGCAGCTTAGTCGCGGGACAGAACTATGGCTACACCTTC.